This T cell receptor beta chain was sequenced in a study of blood T cell repertoires in COVID-19. V lost 1 base and J lost 5; bases outside the gene matches: 6. The CDR3 runs 15 residues. Germline values: CDR1 SGHTA, CDR2 FQGTGA. This table comes from immunoSEQ multiplex PCR, and its TCRdb copy is limited to in-frame clones, with some not included. Here the sample spans 100,000 or so clones, roughly 92% being singletons. The source material was peripheral blood. The TCR comes from a man in his fifties with active COVID-19. This chain connects TRBV7-3 to TRBJ1-1, with 8 nucleotides matching TRBD1. CDR3 coding DNA: TGTGCCAGCAGCTTAAGTGGACAGGGTAATACTGAAGCTTTCTTT. Encoded protein: CASSLSGQGNTEAFF.